This TCR beta chain was sequenced for a study of CD8 T cells in Susac syndrome. On this clonotype itself: As yet, its antigen is unknown.

Random hexamers were used to reverse transcribe roughly 0.45 to 1 ug of RNA. TCRdb itself ran the immunoSEQ multiplex PCR reads through MiXCR, one entry per CDR3 protein. Here the sample spans some 180,000 distinct CDR3 sequences, over 75% being singletons. The CDR3 contains 19 residues. The V gene's germline CDR1 is KGHDR and CDR2 SFDVKD. V lost 7 bases to trimming and J lost 7 bases; unmatched junction nucleotides: 16. Study-wide results and limits: When the CD4+ T cell repertoires of patients with Susac syndrome were examined, they did not show any clonal expansion.

From blood CD8+ and CD4+ T cells, the TCR beta chain was sequenced. This TCR came from a human donor with Susac syndrome. This rearrangement joins TRBV24-1 to TRBJ2-1; 15 bases match TRBD2. Material for sequencing was CD4+ T cells from PBMCs. The CDR3 region has the DNA TGTGCCACCAGCCCAGGAGGACTAGCGGGGGGGCCTAAGGGTAATGAGCAGTTCTTC. Its translation is CATSPGGLAGGPKGNEQFF.